The 21 T cell receptor beta chains below all came from one sample that was sequenced in a study of CD8+CD57+ T cells in acquired aplastic anemia. CDR3 and TCR beta VDJ profiling relied on a genomic DNA template. TCRdb ran MiXCR on the reads and lists one entry per CDR3 protein. The table lists roughly 130,000 distinct CDR3 sequences, about half of them singletons. Sequenced sample: sorted CD4+, CD8+, or CD8+CD57+ T cells (not recorded which) from PBMCs. The receptors derive from a human donor in good health, serving as a control.

This chain links TRBV15 with TRBJ2-3; 8 nucleotides match TRBD1. CDR1 is LNHNV, CDR2 YYDKDF, per germline (reference sequence). Trimming removed 3 bases from V and 7 bases from J; junction bases left unmatched: 9. The CDR3 is 15 amino acids. The CDR3 coding sequence is TGTGCCACCAGCAGTAAGACAGGGGTCCCGAATACGCAGTATTTT. As protein: CATSSKTGVPNTQYF. The variable domain in full, completed from reference TRBV15 and TRBJ2-3, reads DAMVIQNPRYQVTQFGKPVTLSCSQTLNHNVMYWYQQKSSQAPKLLFHYYDKDFNNEADTPDNFQSRRPNTSFCFLDIRSPGLGDTAMYLCATSSKTGVPNTQYFGPGTRLTVL.

This clonotype has at least ten counts. The chain couples TRBV9 to TRBJ2-5; no reliable D call. CDR1 is SGDLS and CDR2 is YYNGEE in the germline V gene. The CDR3 runs 14 residues. V lost 3 bases to trimming and J lost 2 bases, with 11 bases between them. The CDR3 reads CASSASSRQETQYF. The CDR3 nucleotides are TGTGCCAGCAGCGCGAGCAGCAGGCAAGAGACCCAGTACTTC.

There are many counts of this clonotype. The V and J genes are TRBV7-2 and TRBJ2-2; D uncertain. Trimming removed 1 base from V and 3 bases from J, with 15 bases in between. The CDR3 length is 17 residues. In germline, CDR1 is SGHTA, CDR2 FQGNSA. The CDR3 reads CASSLGRTIAYTGELFF. As DNA, the CDR3 is TGTGCCAGCAGCTTAGGACGGACCATCGCTTACACCGGGGAGCTGTTTTTT.

This clonotype was observed many times. The V call is TRBV18, the J call TRBJ1-1; 7 bases map to TRBD1. CDR1 and CDR2 from the germline V gene are KGHSH and LQKENI. The CDR3 is made up of 12 amino acids. The junction had 2 bases not matched to a gene; V was cut back by 3 bases and J by 7 bases. Here the CDR3 DNA reads TGTGCCAGCTCACCCCGGGACAGTGAAGCTTTCTTT. Its translation is CASSPRDSEAFF.

The rearrangement links TRBV20-1 to TRBJ2-7, with 8 bases fitting TRBD2. The V segment lost 0 bases and the J segment 2 bases; nucleotides outside the gene matches: 6. The CDR3 is made up of 15 amino acids. Germline V CDR1 and CDR2: DFQATT, SNEGSKA (reference sequence). The CDR3 loop is CSARDLTGGPYEQYV. Written as DNA, the CDR3 is TGCAGTGCTAGAGATCTGACGGGAGGGCCCTACGAGCAGTACGTC.

The chain has TRBV7-3 and TRBJ2-1; TRBD2 agrees at 14 bases. V was clipped by 1 base and J by 10 bases; unmatched bases: 6. In germline, CDR1 is SGHTA, CDR2 FQGTGA. This CDR3 region has 16 residues. The CDR3 protein is CASSLNGLAGGREQFF. The CDR3 DNA reads as TGTGCCAGCAGCTTAAACGGACTAGCGGGGGGAAGGGAGCAGTTCTTC.

This chain joins TRBV2 and TRBJ1-1, with a tentative D call TRBD1 (6 bases). The V end was cut by 10 bases, the J end by 2 bases, with 17 bases between. Germline CDR1 reads SNHLY; CDR2 reads FYNNEI. This CDR3 region has 14 residues. CDR3 in amino acids: CATIHGTLNTEAFF. CDR3 in DNA: TGTGCCACCATTCACGGGACACTCAACACTGAAGCTTTCTTT.

The V and J genes are TRBV7-3 and TRBJ2-3, with D maybe TRBD1 (5 bases). Germline CDR1 SGHTA, CDR2 FQGTGA. This CDR3 contains 13 residues. V lost 5 bases and J lost 4, with 10 bases in between. The CDR3 protein is CASSTLGADTQYF. CDR3 DNA sequence: TGTGCCAGCAGCACCCTAGGGGCAGATACGCAGTATTTT. The whole variable domain, remainder taken from reference TRBV7-3 and TRBJ2-3, is GAGVSQTPSNKVTEKGKYVELRCDPISGHTALYWYRQSLGQGPEFLIYFQGTGAADDSGLPNDRFFAVRPEGSVSTLKIQRTERGDSAVYLCASSTLGADTQYFGPGTRLTVL.

This clonotype was picked up many times. The chain uses TRBV6-1 and TRBJ2-1; 8 bases agree with TRBD2. Germline CDR1 MNHNS, CDR2 SASEGT. V gave up 0 bases and J gave up 7 bases; unmatched junction bases: 8. The CDR3 spans 16 residues. CDR3 DNA sequence: TGTGCCAGCAGTGAAGCGCAAACGGGGGGGCCTAATGAGCAGTTCTTC. Translating gives CASSEAQTGGPNEQFF.

This chain uses TRBV6-1 with TRBJ1-1; D might be TRBD1 (6 bases). Deletions cut 2 bases from V and 2 bases from J, with 9 bases between. The CDR3 spans 14 residues. Germline CDR1 reads MNHNS; CDR2 reads SASEGT. CDR3 in DNA: TGTGCCAGCAGTGAAACAGGGTTCAACACTGAAGCTTTCTTT. Its translation: CASSETGFNTEAFF.

This clonotype has just one count. The rearrangement uses TRBV6-1 and TRBJ2-7, with D perhaps matching TRBD2 (7 bases). Germline CDR1 and CDR2: MNHNS and SASEGT. With 6 bases removed from V and 3 bases from J, the gap between germline ends came to 18 bases. CDR3 length equals 15 residues. The CDR3 DNA reads TGTGCCAGCAGCTTAGGGGGGAGCGGGAACTACGAGCAGTACTTC. As protein: CASSLGGSGNYEQYF.

This clonotype has more than one count but fewer than ten. The rearrangement uses TRBV30 and TRBJ1-1, with TRBD1 matching over 8 bases. The germline V gene encodes CDR1 GTSNPN and CDR2 SVGIG (reference sequence). J gave up 0 bases and V 4 bases, and 10 bases lay outside the gene matches. The CDR3 consists of 16 residues. The CDR3 loop reads CAWKPGGGGMNTEAFF. In DNA, the CDR3 is TGTGCCTGGAAGCCAGGGGGCGGGGGCATGAACACTGAAGCTTTCTTT.

This clonotype has a count of ten or more. The V call is TRBV20-1, the J call TRBJ2-1; 10 bases map to TRBD2. V was pared by 0 bases and J by 2 bases, with 1 base of the junction left unmatched. The CDR3 extends over 15 amino acids. CDR1 DFQATT and CDR2 SNEGSKA come from the germline V gene (reference sequence). Here the CDR3 reads CSAREAGGPYNEQFF. DNA for the CDR3: TGCAGTGCTAGAGAAGCGGGGGGGCCCTACAATGAGCAGTTCTTC.

V and J are TRBV7-9 and TRBJ1-5; TRBD1 matches 8 bases. Germline V lookup: CDR1 SEHNR, CDR2 FQNEAQ (reference sequence). This CDR3 spans 14 amino acids. The junction had 5 bases not matched to a gene; V was cut back by 6 bases and J by 4 bases. The CDR3 DNA follows: TGTGCCAGCAGATCAGGACAGGGAAATCAGCCCCAGCATTTT. Translated, it gives CASRSGQGNQPQHF.

This clonotype has just one count. The gene calls are TRBV20-1 and TRBJ2-7; 7 bases fit TRBD1. The CDR3 loop spans 14 amino acids. With V trimmed by 1 base and J by 3 bases, 6 bases remained unmatched. Looked up from germline, CDR1 is DFQATT and CDR2 is SNEGSKA (reference sequence). CDR3 region: CSARVTGQNYEQYF. CDR3 in DNA: TGCAGTGCTAGAGTAACGGGACAGAACTACGAGCAGTACTTC.

With respect to this clonotype: The junction departs from germline at one end; a sequencing error may be responsible. The CDR3 reads CASSAIRRVTGDQPQHF. As DNA, the CDR3 is TGTGCCAGCAGCGCCATCCGTAGGGTGACAGGGGATCAGCCCCAGCACTTT. The chain has TRBV9 and TRBJ1-5, with 8 bases that match TRBD1. Germline V gene lookup returns CDR1 SGDLS and CDR2 YYNGEE. The CDR3 has 17 residues.

To note about this clonotype: Possible read error: a much larger clone is one base away. The gene calls are TRBV5-1 and TRBJ2-6; 7 positions agree with TRBD2. There are 18 residues in the CDR3. J gave up 0 bases and V 1 base, and 7 bases lay outside the gene matches. CDR1 and CDR2 (germline): SGHRS, YFSETQ. The CDR3 reads CASSLREGGSSGANVLTF. The CDR3, as DNA: TGCGCCAGCAGCTTGAGAGAGGGAGGGAGCTCTGGGGCCAACGTCCTGACTTTC.

This chain connects TRBV9 to TRBJ2-3, with 7 positions matching TRBD2. Germline V gene sequence: CDR1 SGDLS, CDR2 YYNGEE. Germline trimming cut 7 bases from V and 3 bases from J; bases unmatched to any gene: 8. The CDR3 contains 14 residues. CDR3 protein: CASGAPGGTDTQYF. The CDR3 nucleotides are TGTGCCAGCGGCGCCCCGGGGGGAACAGATACGCAGTATTTT.

This chain uses TRBV7-2 with TRBJ2-7, with D possibly TRBD2 on 6 matching bases. CDR3 length equals 14 residues. The V and J ends lost 3 bases and 5 bases respectively, with 14 bases between them. In germline, CDR1 is SGHTA, CDR2 FQGNSA. CDR3 in DNA: TGTGCCAGCAGCTTTAATCCCGGGGGAGACGAGCAGTACTTC. It yields the protein CASSFNPGGDEQYF.

As for this clonotype: One base away lies a much larger clone, so this may be a sequencing read error. The CDR3 sequence: CASGPIAGGQYNEQFF. CDR3 DNA sequence: TGTGCCAGCGGCCCAATAGCGGGGGGCCAATACAATGAGCAGTTCTTC. The V call is TRBV3-1, the J call TRBJ2-1; 10 bases map to TRBD2. Germline values: CDR1 LGHDT, CDR2 YNNKEL (reference sequence). The CDR3 has 16 amino acids. J was trimmed by 4 bases and V by 8 bases; bases with no gene match: 11.

This clonotype was detected once. The genes are TRBV15 and TRBJ2-7; no firm D call. Germline assignment: CDR1 LNHNV and CDR2 YYDKDF (reference sequence). Trimming took off 4 bases at V and 5 bases at J, with 6 bases between the two ends. The CDR3 sequence is 11 residues long. The CDR3 here is CATSMGDEQYF. The CDR3 bases are TGTGCCACCAGCATGGGTGACGAGCAGTACTTC.